This T cell receptor beta chain was recovered during a study of cytomegalovirus exposure and HLA in healthy donors. Study information: The platform used for the roughly 130 validation repertoires matched that of the roughly 720 first-cohort repertoires, a later analysis reported.

This clone was seen just once. Its antigen is unknown. Generated by immunoSEQ multiplex PCR, the TCRdb table keeps only in-frame clones and is missing some. The table lists roughly 52,000 clones, around 90% of them singletons, with approximately 3% in the top ten. Study-wide findings and caveats: Most TCR sequences were uncommon, yet certain public TCRs appeared in many donors. In vitro experiments confirmed that a few CMV-associated chains were specific for CMV antigens.

The sample consisted of PBMCs. The receptor's source is a man in his late teens or twenties in good health and CMV-seronegative.

CDR3 loop: CAISDGDGYTF. The CDR3 nucleotides read TGTGCCATCAGTGACGGAGATGGCTACACCTTC. The chain joins TRBV10-3 to TRBJ1-2, with D hard to call. This CDR3 contains 11 residues. CDR1 is ENHRY, CDR2 SYGVKD, per germline. Trimming took off 3 bases at V and 6 bases at J, with 5 bases between the two ends.